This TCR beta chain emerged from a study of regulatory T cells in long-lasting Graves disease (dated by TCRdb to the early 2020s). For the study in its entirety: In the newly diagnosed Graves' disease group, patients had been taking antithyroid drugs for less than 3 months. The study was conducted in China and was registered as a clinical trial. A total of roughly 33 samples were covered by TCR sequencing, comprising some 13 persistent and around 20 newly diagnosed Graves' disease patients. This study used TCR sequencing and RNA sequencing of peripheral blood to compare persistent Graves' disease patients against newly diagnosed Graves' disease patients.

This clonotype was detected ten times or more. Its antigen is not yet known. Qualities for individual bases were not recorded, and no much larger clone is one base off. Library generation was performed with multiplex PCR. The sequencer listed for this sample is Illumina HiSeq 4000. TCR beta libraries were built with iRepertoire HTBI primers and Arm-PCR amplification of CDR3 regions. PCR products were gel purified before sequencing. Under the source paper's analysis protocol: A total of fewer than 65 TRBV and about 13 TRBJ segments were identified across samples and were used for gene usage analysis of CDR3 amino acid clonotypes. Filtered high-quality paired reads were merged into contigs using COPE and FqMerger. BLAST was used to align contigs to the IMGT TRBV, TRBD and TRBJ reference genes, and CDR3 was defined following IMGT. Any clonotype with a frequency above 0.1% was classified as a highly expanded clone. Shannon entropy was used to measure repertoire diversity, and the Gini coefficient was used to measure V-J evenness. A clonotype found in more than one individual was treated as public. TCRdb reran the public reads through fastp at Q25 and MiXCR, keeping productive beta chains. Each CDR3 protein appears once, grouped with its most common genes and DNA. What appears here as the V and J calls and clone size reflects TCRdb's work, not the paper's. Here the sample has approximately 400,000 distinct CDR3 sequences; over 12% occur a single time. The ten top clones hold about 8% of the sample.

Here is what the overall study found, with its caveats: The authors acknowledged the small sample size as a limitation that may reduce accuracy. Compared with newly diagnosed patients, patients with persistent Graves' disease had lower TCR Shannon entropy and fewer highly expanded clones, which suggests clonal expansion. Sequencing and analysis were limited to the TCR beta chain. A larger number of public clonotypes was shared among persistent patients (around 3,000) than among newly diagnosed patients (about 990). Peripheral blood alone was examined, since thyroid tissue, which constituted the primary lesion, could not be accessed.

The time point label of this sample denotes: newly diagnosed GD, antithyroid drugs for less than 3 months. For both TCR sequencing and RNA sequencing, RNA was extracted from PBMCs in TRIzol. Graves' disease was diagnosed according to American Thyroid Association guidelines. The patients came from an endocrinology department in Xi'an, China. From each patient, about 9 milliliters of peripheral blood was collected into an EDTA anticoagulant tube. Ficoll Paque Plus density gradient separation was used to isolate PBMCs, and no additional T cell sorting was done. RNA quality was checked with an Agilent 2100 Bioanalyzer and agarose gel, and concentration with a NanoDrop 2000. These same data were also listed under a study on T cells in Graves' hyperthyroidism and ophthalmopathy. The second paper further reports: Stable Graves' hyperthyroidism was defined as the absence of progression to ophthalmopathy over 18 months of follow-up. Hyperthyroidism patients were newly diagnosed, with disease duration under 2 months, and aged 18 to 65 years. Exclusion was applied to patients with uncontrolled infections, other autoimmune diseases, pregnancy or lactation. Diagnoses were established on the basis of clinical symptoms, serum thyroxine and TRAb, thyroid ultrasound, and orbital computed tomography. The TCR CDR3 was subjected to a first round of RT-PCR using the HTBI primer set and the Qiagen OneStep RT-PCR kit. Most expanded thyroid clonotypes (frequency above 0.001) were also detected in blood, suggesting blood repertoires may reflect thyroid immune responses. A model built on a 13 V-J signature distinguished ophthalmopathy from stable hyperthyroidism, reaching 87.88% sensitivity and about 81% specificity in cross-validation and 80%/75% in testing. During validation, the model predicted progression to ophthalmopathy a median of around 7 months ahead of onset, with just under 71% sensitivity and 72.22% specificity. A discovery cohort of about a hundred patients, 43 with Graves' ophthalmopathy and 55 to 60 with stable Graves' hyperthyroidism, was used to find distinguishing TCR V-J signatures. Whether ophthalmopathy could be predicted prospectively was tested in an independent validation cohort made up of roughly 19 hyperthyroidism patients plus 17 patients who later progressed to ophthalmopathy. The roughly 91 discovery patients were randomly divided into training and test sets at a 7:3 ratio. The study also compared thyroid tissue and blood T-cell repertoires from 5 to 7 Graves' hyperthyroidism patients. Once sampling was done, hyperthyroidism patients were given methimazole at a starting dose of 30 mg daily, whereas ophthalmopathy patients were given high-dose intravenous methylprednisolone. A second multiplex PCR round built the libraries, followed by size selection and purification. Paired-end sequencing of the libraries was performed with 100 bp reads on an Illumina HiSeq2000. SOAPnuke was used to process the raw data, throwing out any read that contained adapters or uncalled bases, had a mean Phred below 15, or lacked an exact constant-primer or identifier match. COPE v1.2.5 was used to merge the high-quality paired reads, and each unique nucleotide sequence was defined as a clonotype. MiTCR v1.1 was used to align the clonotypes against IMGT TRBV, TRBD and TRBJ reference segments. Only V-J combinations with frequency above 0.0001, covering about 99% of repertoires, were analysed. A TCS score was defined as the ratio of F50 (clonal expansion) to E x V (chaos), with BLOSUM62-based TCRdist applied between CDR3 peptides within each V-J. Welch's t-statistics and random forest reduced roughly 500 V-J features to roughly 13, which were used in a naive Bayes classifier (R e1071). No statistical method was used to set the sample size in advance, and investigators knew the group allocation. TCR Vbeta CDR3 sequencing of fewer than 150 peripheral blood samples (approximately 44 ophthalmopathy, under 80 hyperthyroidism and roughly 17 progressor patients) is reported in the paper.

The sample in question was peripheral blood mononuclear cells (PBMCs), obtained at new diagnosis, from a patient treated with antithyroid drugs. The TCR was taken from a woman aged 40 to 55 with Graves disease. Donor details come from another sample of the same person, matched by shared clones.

In nucleotides, the sequence is TGTGCCAGCAGCGTCCCTATGGCCATTCGGCCCCCAGATACGCAGTATTTT. Its amino acids are CASSVPMAIRPPDTQYF. This receptor chain uses TRBV7-9 and TRBJ2-3, with the D gene not clear enough to name. V drops 5 bases and J drops 4 bases, leaving 22 bases in between. Spanning cysteine to phenylalanine, the CDR3 consists of 17 amino acids. CDR3 DNA only is kept here, 51 bases in frame from base 1. The germline V gene (reference sequence) provides CDR1 SEHNR and CDR2 FQNEAQ.